A single sample gave rise to the 28 T cell receptor beta chains below, sequenced in a study of shared clonotypes between healthy human individuals. The protocol was immunoSEQ multiplex PCR, while the TCRdb copy is restricted to in-frame clones and leaves out a portion. Of 550,000 to 700,000 clones listed, around 73% are singletons. Material for sequencing was memory CD4+ T cells sorted from blood. The subset: CD45RA-negative fraction. The receptor source for this set is a woman in her twenties or thirties in good health.

V gene TRBV28 combines with J gene TRBJ1-1; D not resolved. CDR3 length: 13 amino acids. With 2 bases removed from V and 9 bases from J, the gap between germline ends came to 13 bases. Germline V gene lookup returns CDR1 MDHEN and CDR2 SYDVKM. The CDR3: CASSLVSTGKAFF. CDR3 in DNA: TGTGCCAGCAGTTTAGTATCTACGGGGAAAGCTTTCTTT.

V usage is TRBV2 and J usage is TRBJ1-5; the D gene is possibly TRBD1 (6 bases). Germline CDR1 and CDR2: SNHLY and FYNNEI. V dropped 6 bases and J dropped 2 bases, with 14 bases sitting between them. This CDR3 comprises 15 residues. The CDR3 DNA sequence: TGTGCCAGCAGCCAGCAGGGGTCTGGCAATCAGCCCCAGCATTTT. Protein product: CASSQQGSGNQPQHF. Complete variable domain (other parts from reference TRBV2 and TRBJ1-5): EPEVTQTPSHQVTQMGQEVILRCVPISNHLYFYWYRQILGQKVEFLVSFYNNEISEKSEIFDDQFSVERPDGSNFTLKIRSTKLEDSAMYFCASSQQGSGNQPQHFGDGTRLSIL.

The CDR3 DNA follows: TGCGCCAGCAGCTATCAGGGTGGAGTATCAGGTCAGTTCTTC. Residues: CASSYQGGVSGQFF. The chain has TRBV5-1 and TRBJ2-1, with D maybe TRBD1 (5 bases). V was pared by 3 bases and J by 13 bases, with 20 bases between. CDR3 length equals 14 residues. Germline V gene lookup returns CDR1 SGHRS and CDR2 YFSETQ.

This clone was observed a single time. Different DNA sequences within this sample yield the same CDR3. V gene TRBV27 combines with J gene TRBJ2-1, with D tentatively TRBD1 (5 bases). The CDR3 runs to 13 residues. The germline CDR1 and CDR2 sequences are MNHEY and SMNVEV (reference sequence). The germline V and J ends were trimmed by 6 bases and 5 bases, with 11 bases remaining between them. Written as DNA, the CDR3 is TGTGCCAGCAGCCTGGGGCGGCACAATGAGCAGTTCTTC. Amino acid sequence: CASSLGRHNEQFF.

The table lists this clone with a few counts. The chain is built from TRBV2 and TRBJ1-1; 8 positions match TRBD1. This CDR3 has 13 amino acids. Germline V CDR1 and CDR2: SNHLY, FYNNEI. After removal of 10 bases from V and 5 bases from J, the junction contained 9 bases not matched to a gene. This chain's CDR3 is CAISWDRKTEAFF. Here the CDR3 DNA reads TGTGCCATTTCATGGGACAGGAAGACTGAAGCTTTCTTT.

V usage is TRBV15 and J usage is TRBJ2-6; no definite D call. Germline CDR1 LNHNV, CDR2 YYDKDF (reference sequence). This CDR3 spans 16 amino acids. V was clipped by 0 bases and J by 0 bases, with 6 bases between them. Here the CDR3 reads CATSRDWGSGANVLTF. Here the CDR3 DNA reads TGTGCCACCAGCAGAGATTGGGGCTCTGGGGCCAACGTCCTGACTTTC. Full variable domain (outside the CDR3, taken from reference TRBV15 and TRBJ2-6): DAMVIQNPRYQVTQFGKPVTLSCSQTLNHNVMYWYQQKSSQAPKLLFHYYDKDFNNEADTPDNFQSRRPNTSFCFLDIRSPGLGDTAMYLCATSRDWGSGANVLTFGAGSRLTVL.

V is TRBV6-5 and J is TRBJ1-1; no clear D. The CDR3 consists of 14 residues. The germline CDR1 and CDR2 sequences are MNHEY and SVGAGI. With 8 bases removed from V and 1 base from J, the gap between germline ends came to 14 bases. For the CDR3, the DNA is TGTGCCAGCGGGTCGAGGGCTTGGAACACTGAAGCTTTCTTT. It specifies CASGSRAWNTEAFF.

The chain couples TRBV19 to TRBJ2-5; 13 nucleotides agree with TRBD2. Unmatched junction bases numbered 7, after V lost 5 bases and J lost 4 bases. From germline, CDR1 is LNHDA and CDR2 SQIVND (reference sequence). This CDR3 comprises 16 residues. DNA of the CDR3: TGTGCCAGTAGTCGAAGGACTAGCGGGAGCTCAGAGACCCAGTACTTC. It codes for CASSRRTSGSSETQYF. The variable domain in full, completed from reference TRBV19 and TRBJ2-5, reads DGGITQSPKYLFRKEGQNVTLSCEQNLNHDAMYWYRQDPGQGLRLIYYSQIVNDFQKGDIAEGYSVSREKKESFPLTVTSAQKNPTAFYLCASSRRTSGSSETQYFGPGTRLLVL.

The genes are TRBV19 and TRBJ1-2; the D gene is possibly TRBD1 (6 bases). Germline values: CDR1 LNHDA, CDR2 SQIVND (reference sequence). V lost 2 bases to trimming and J lost 3 bases, with 13 bases between them. CDR3 length equals 15 residues. In DNA, the CDR3 is TGTGCCAGTAGTATATCGGGGGCTACCCACTATGGCTACACCTTC. This gives the protein CASSISGATHYGYTF.

The chain couples TRBV28 to TRBJ2-7, with 15 bases matching TRBD2. V trimming: 2 bases; J trimming: 4 bases; junction bases outside the gene matches: 15. Germline values: CDR1 MDHEN, CDR2 SYDVKM. The CDR3 has 20 residues. CDR3: CASSLPVRGLAGGPRYEQYF. CDR3 nucleotide sequence: TGTGCCAGCAGTTTACCGGTTAGAGGACTAGCGGGAGGGCCACGATACGAGCAGTACTTC.

This clone appeared a few times. The chain recombines TRBV2 with TRBJ1-2; 11 bases match TRBD1. The trim removed 6 bases at V and 8 bases at J, leaving 11 bases unmatched. The CDR3 length is 15 residues. From germline, CDR1 is SNHLY and CDR2 FYNNEI. CDR3 loop: CASSGQGAASEGYTF. As DNA, the CDR3 is TGTGCCAGCAGCGGACAGGGGGCGGCGTCGGAAGGCTACACCTTC.

The V gene is TRBV6-5, the J gene TRBJ2-7; D unresolved. The V and J ends lost 6 bases and 2 bases respectively, with 5 bases between them. The CDR3 is 11 amino acids. Germline V lookup: CDR1 MNHEY, CDR2 SVGAGI. This chain's CDR3 is CASRTPYEQYF. The DNA of the CDR3 is TGTGCCAGCAGGACCCCCTACGAGCAGTACTTC.

This chain connects TRBV29-1 to TRBJ2-7, with 10 nucleotides matching TRBD1. Germline CDR1 reads SQVTM; CDR2 reads ANQGSEA. Trimming removed 4 bases from V and 1 base from J; junction bases left unmatched: 4. The CDR3 sequence is 14 residues long. The CDR3, as DNA: TGCAGCGTTGCCCGGGACAGGGGTTCCTACGAGCAGTACTTC. Its protein product is CSVARDRGSYEQYF.

V usage is TRBV7-3 and J usage is TRBJ2-1, with a tentative D call TRBD2 (5 bases). Germline V lookup: CDR1 SGHTA, CDR2 FQGTGA. With 5 bases removed from V and 0 bases from J, the gap between germline ends came to 11 bases. The CDR3 is 15 amino acids. The CDR3 is CASSSIASSYNEQFF. For the CDR3, the DNA is TGTGCCAGCAGCAGCATAGCGAGCTCCTACAATGAGCAGTTCTTC. The variable domain in full, with the rest retrieved from reference TRBV7-3 and TRBJ2-1, is GAGVSQTPSNKVTEKGKYVELRCDPISGHTALYWYRQSLGQGPEFLIYFQGTGAADDSGLPNDRFFAVRPEGSVSTLKIQRTERGDSAVYLCASSSIASSYNEQFFGPGTRLTVL.

Concerning this clone itself: With a much larger clone just one base away, this may be a read error. The chain joins TRBV2 to TRBJ1-5; 10 nucleotides match TRBD1. Germline-derived CDR1 and CDR2 are SNHLY and FYNNEI. This CDR3 region has 14 residues. V shed 6 bases and J 7 bases; nucleotides not matched to a gene: 6. The CDR3 sequence: CASSAGTGDQPQHF. DNA for the CDR3: TGTGCCAGCAGCGCCGGGACAGGGGACCAGCCCCAGCATTTT.

V usage is TRBV30 and J usage is TRBJ1-5; unclear D gene. Looked up from germline, CDR1 is GTSNPN and CDR2 is SVGIG (reference sequence). This CDR3 is built from 18 residues. V was shortened by 5 bases and J by 2 bases, with 25 bases between the two germline ends. CDR3 bases: TGTGCCTGGTTCTGGATGCCACCCGACATGGGCGGCAATCAGCCCCAGCATTTT. Translation: CAWFWMPPDMGGNQPQHF.

This rearrangement joins TRBV7-9 to TRBJ2-5, with 14 bases aligning to TRBD2. The V gene end was trimmed by 5 bases and the J gene end by 5 bases; junction bases not matched to a gene: 4. The CDR3 is made up of 15 amino acids. Germline loops: CDR1 SEHNR, CDR2 FQNEAQ (reference sequence). This CDR3 reads CASSPGTSGSETQYF. The CDR3 DNA sequence: TGTGCCAGCAGCCCGGGGACTAGCGGGAGTGAGACCCAGTACTTC.

The V and J genes are TRBV7-9 and TRBJ2-1; 11 bases align to TRBD2. The germline gives CDR1 SEHNR, CDR2 FQNEAQ (reference sequence). The CDR3 length is 15 residues. The V segment lost 9 bases and the J segment 5 bases; nucleotides outside the gene matches: 9. The CDR3 DNA is TGTGCCAGTAGTCCCGGGACTAGCGGAGACAATGAGCAGTTCTTC. It encodes CASSPGTSGDNEQFF.

This clone was observed once. This rearrangement joins TRBV19 to TRBJ2-1, with a possible D match to TRBD2 (6 bases). Germline lookup yields CDR1 LNHDA and CDR2 SQIVND (reference sequence). V lost 6 bases to trimming and J lost 4 bases, with 16 bases between them. CDR3 size: 15 residues. The CDR3 region is CASSPGLHEYNEQFF. The CDR3 nucleotides are TGTGCCAGTAGCCCGGGACTCCACGAATACAATGAGCAGTTCTTC.

Comment on this clone: Other DNA sequences in the sample encode the same CDR3. The chain recombines TRBV28 with TRBJ1-5, with 10 nucleotides matching TRBD1. Per the germline V gene, CDR1 is MDHEN and CDR2 is SYDVKM. Unmatched junction bases numbered 6, after V lost 6 bases and J lost 4 bases. This CDR3 comprises 15 residues. The CDR3: CASRRDRGLNQPQHF. The DNA of the CDR3 is TGTGCCAGCAGAAGGGACAGGGGTTTGAATCAGCCCCAGCATTTT. Combining the CDR3 with reference TRBV28 and TRBJ1-5 gives the whole variable domain DVKVTQSSRYLVKRTGEKVFLECVQDMDHENMFWYRQDPGLGLRLIYFSYDVKMKEKGDIPEGYSVSREKKERFSLILESASTNQTSMYLCASRRDRGLNQPQHFGDGTRLSIL.

The chain carries TRBV18 and TRBJ2-5, with 10 bases identical to TRBD1. The J segment lost 5 bases and the V segment lost 2 bases, leaving 8 bases of the junction unmatched. CDR1 and CDR2 (germline): KGHSH, LQKENI. There are 16 residues in the CDR3. CDR3 protein: CASSPGDRGPRETQYF. The CDR3 DNA reads as TGTGCCAGCTCACCAGGGGACAGGGGTCCTCGGGAGACCCAGTACTTC.

This clone has only a few counts. V gene TRBV2 combines with J gene TRBJ1-4, with D tentatively TRBD1 (5 bases). The CDR3 loop spans 16 amino acids. The V gene lost 2 bases and the J gene lost 3 bases, with 13 bases spanning the gap. Germline-derived CDR1 and CDR2 are SNHLY and FYNNEI. The CDR3 DNA reads as TGTGCCAGCAGTGAATATGGGACGGCCGCTAATGAAAAACTGTTTTTT. This codes for CASSEYGTAANEKLFF.

This clone has more than one count but fewer than ten. The chain has TRBV25-1 and TRBJ2-3; tentatively, D is TRBD1 (5 bases). Per germline, CDR1 MGHDK and CDR2 SYGVNS. V lost 6 bases to trimming and J lost 4 bases, with 17 bases between them. This CDR3 has 15 residues. In nucleotides, the CDR3 is TGTGCCAGCAGAGACGTCGCTCTAGGGGCAGATACGCAGTATTTT. Its protein product is CASRDVALGADTQYF.

This chain connects TRBV5-1 to TRBJ2-5, with D maybe TRBD2 (5 bases). This CDR3 is 15 amino acids long. V was cut by 7 bases and J by 2 bases, with 18 bases left in between. Germline V gene lookup returns CDR1 SGHRS and CDR2 YFSETQ. The chain's CDR3 is CASAYVMGRQETQYF. Written as DNA, the CDR3 is TGCGCCAGCGCTTATGTCATGGGGAGACAAGAGACCCAGTACTTC.

This clone was recorded a few times. The CDR3 bases are TGTGCCAGCAGCTTGGGCTCCGGGTTCCTAGCGGGAGATACGCAGTATTTT. Residues: CASSLGSGFLAGDTQYF. The chain carries TRBV5-8 and TRBJ2-3; TRBD2 matches 8 bases. CDR3 size: 17 residues. J gave up 5 bases and V 0 bases, and 11 bases lay outside the gene matches. Per germline, CDR1 SGHTS and CDR2 YDEGEE. Full variable domain (missing parts from reference TRBV5-8 and TRBJ2-3): EAGVTQSPTHLIKTRGQQATLRCSPISGHTSVYWYQQALGLGLQFLLWYDEGEERNRGNFPPRFSGRQFPNYSSELNVNALELEDSALYLCASSLGSGFLAGDTQYFGPGTRLTVL.

CDR3 DNA: TGTGCCAGCAGGGCAAAAGAGGGCAATCATCCAGCTTTCTTT. This codes for CASRAKEGNHPAFF. The chain has TRBV2 and TRBJ1-1, with D hard to call. The germline V and J ends were trimmed by 6 bases and 10 bases, with 21 bases remaining between them. Germline CDR1 is SNHLY and CDR2 is FYNNEI. The CDR3 extends over 14 amino acids.

The chain employs TRBV7-8 and TRBJ2-1, with TRBD2 matching over 7 bases. CDR1 is SGHVS and CDR2 is FQNEAQ in the germline V gene. V lost 1 base, J lost 3 bases, and 6 bases stayed unmatched. This CDR3 region has 16 residues. CDR3: CASSLGASGDYNEQFF. The CDR3 nucleotides read TGTGCCAGCAGCTTAGGGGCTAGCGGTGACTACAATGAGCAGTTCTTC.

This clone was counted only a few times. The chain links TRBV2 to TRBJ2-3, with D uncertain. In germline, CDR1 is SNHLY, CDR2 FYNNEI. V lost 3 bases and J lost 0, with 16 bases in between. There are 17 residues in the CDR3. The CDR3 loop reads CASSDEVGSTSTDTQYF. Here the CDR3 DNA reads TGTGCCAGCAGTGACGAAGTCGGATCCACTAGCACAGATACGCAGTATTTT.